The 31 T cell receptor beta chains reported below all come from one sample, sequenced in a study of shared clonotypes between healthy human individuals. This table comes from immunoSEQ multiplex PCR, and its TCRdb copy is limited to in-frame clones, with some not included. Of around 1.4 million clones detected, approximately 98.5% appear once; the ten largest clones hold over 0.3%. The sample taken for sequencing was naive CD4+ T cells sorted from blood. Stated subset: CD45RA+ positively selected. The receptors were sampled from a man aged 25-45 years in good health.

The CDR3 sequence is CASSLGVGANVLTF. CDR3 nucleotides: TGTGCCAGCTCACTAGGGGTCGGGGCCAACGTCCTGACTTTC. This chain connects TRBV18 to TRBJ2-6; D is possibly TRBD1 (5 bases). Trimming took off 4 bases at V and 4 bases at J, with 8 bases between the two ends. The CDR3 contains 14 residues. Looked up from germline, CDR1 is KGHSH and CDR2 is LQKENI.

V is TRBV7-2 and J is TRBJ2-7, with D possibly matching TRBD1 (5 bases). Trimming took 5 bases from V and 4 from J, leaving 9 bases between them. Germline CDR1 reads SGHTA; CDR2 reads FQGNSA. There are 12 residues in the CDR3. The DNA for the CDR3 is TGTGCCAGCAGCACTGACAGATACGAGCAGTACTTC. Translated, it gives CASSTDRYEQYF. The variable domain in full, completed from reference TRBV7-2 and TRBJ2-7, reads GAGVSQSPSNKVTEKGKDVELRCDPISGHTALYWYRQSLGQGLEFLIYFQGNSAPDKSGLPSDRFSAERTGGSVSTLTIQRTQQEDSAVYLCASSTDRYEQYFGPGTRLTVT.

In this sample, this clone turned up once. The chain uses TRBV11-2 and TRBJ2-1; perhaps TRBD2 as D (7 bases). The CDR3 runs to 15 residues. Looked up from germline, CDR1 is SGHAT and CDR2 is FQNNGV. The ends were cut back, 2 bases at V and 5 bases at J, with 13 bases in the middle. The CDR3: CASSLWLGGDNEQFF. CDR3 DNA: TGTGCCAGCAGCTTATGGCTAGGGGGGGACAATGAGCAGTTCTTC.

The chain joins TRBV27 to TRBJ1-5; 8 bases map to TRBD1. V lost 6 bases and J lost 6; bases outside the gene matches: 16. CDR1 is MNHEY and CDR2 is SMNVEV in the germline V gene (reference sequence). The CDR3 has 17 amino acids. The CDR3 loop reads CASSPRQGLGAGQPQHF. DNA for the CDR3: TGTGCCAGCAGCCCTCGACAGGGGCTAGGGGCAGGTCAGCCCCAGCATTTT.

Points on this clone: The same CDR3 is also encoded by other DNA sequences in this sample. This chain uses TRBV28 with TRBJ2-7, with 7 bases aligning to TRBD2. There are 15 residues in the CDR3. Germline V gene data show CDR1 as MDHEN and CDR2 as SYDVKM. V trimming: 5 bases; J trimming: 0 bases; junction bases outside the gene matches: 7. The CDR3 loop is CASSKPSGNSYEQYF. The DNA of the CDR3 is TGTGCCAGCAGTAAGCCTAGCGGCAACTCCTACGAGCAGTACTTC.

Written as DNA, the CDR3 is TGTGCCAGCAGTGCACTAGCGGAGCCGTTTGGGGAGCTGTTTTTT. Translation: CASSALAEPFGELFF. The chain links TRBV6-1 to TRBJ2-2; TRBD2 aligns across 8 bases. Germline loops: CDR1 MNHNS, CDR2 SASEGT. The trim removed 4 bases at V and 8 bases at J, leaving 9 bases unmatched. This CDR3 is built from 15 residues.

The CDR3 DNA is TGCGCCAGCAGCTTGGATCCAGGGTACACTGAAGCTTTCTTT. Amino acid sequence: CASSLDPGYTEAFF. The chain carries TRBV5-1 and TRBJ1-1; D is possibly TRBD1 (5 bases). This CDR3 is 14 amino acids long. The germline V gene has CDR1 SGHRS and CDR2 YFSETQ. V was shortened by 0 bases and J by 3 bases, with 9 bases between the two germline ends.

The rearrangement uses TRBV27 and TRBJ2-4; D perhaps matches TRBD2 (5 bases). The CDR3 spans 15 residues. Germline V gives CDR1 MNHEY, CDR2 SMNVEV (reference sequence). Trimming pared 0 bases from V and 2 bases from J, leaving 8 bases between. CDR3 residues: CASSLSPGTKNIQYF. For the CDR3, the DNA is TGTGCCAGCAGTTTATCTCCCGGGACCAAAAACATTCAGTACTTC.

The genes are TRBV5-6 and TRBJ2-1; D call uncertain. Germline V CDR1 and CDR2: SGHDT, YYEEEE. V lost 0 bases and J lost 3, with 7 bases in between. This CDR3 is built from 14 residues. The CDR3 DNA reads TGTGCCAGCAGCTTGGTTGCCGTCTACAATGAGCAGTTCTTC. Protein product: CASSLVAVYNEQFF.

J is TRBJ2-1 and V is TRBV28; D may be TRBD1 or TRBD2 (5 bases each). The ends were cut back, 7 bases at V and 6 bases at J, with 28 bases in the middle. The CDR3 spans 18 residues. Germline V CDR1 and CDR2: MDHEN, SYDVKM. The CDR3 protein is CASTKRQFSGTTRNEQFF. For the CDR3, the DNA is TGTGCCAGCACCAAACGGCAGTTCTCCGGGACGACTCGCAATGAGCAGTTCTTC.

The genes are TRBV5-5 and TRBJ2-3; TRBD2 aligns across 8 bases. Germline CDR1 and CDR2: SGHKS and YYEKEE (reference sequence). V lost 4 bases, J lost 6 bases, and 16 bases stayed unmatched. The CDR3 runs to 17 residues. The CDR3 sequence: CASSHIRGAGATDTQYF. In DNA, the CDR3 is TGTGCCAGCAGCCACATTAGGGGAGCGGGAGCGACTGATACGCAGTATTTT.

The rearrangement joins TRBV11-2 to TRBJ2-7; weak D call: TRBD1 (6 bases). This CDR3 comprises 16 residues. Germline values: CDR1 SGHAT, CDR2 FQNNGV. Trimming removed 3 bases at V and 0 bases at J, with 15 bases between. The CDR3 loop is CASSLDRSPGSYEQYF. The DNA for the CDR3 is TGTGCCAGCAGCTTGGACAGATCTCCTGGCTCCTACGAGCAGTACTTC.

J is TRBJ1-5 and V is TRBV30, with D unresolved. Germline values: CDR1 GTSNPN, CDR2 SVGIG (reference sequence). The V and J ends lost 7 bases and 3 bases respectively, with 13 bases between them. The CDR3 is 13 residues long. The CDR3 here is CASRSGPNQPQHF. The CDR3 coding sequence is TGTGCCTCCCGGTCCGGGCCCAATCAGCCCCAGCATTTT.

A remark on this clone: This sample includes further DNA sequences coding for the same CDR3. The chain recombines TRBV5-1 with TRBJ2-1; D remains ambiguous. V lost 0 bases and J 5 bases, leaving 6 bases between the germline ends. This CDR3 spans 13 amino acids. In germline, CDR1 is SGHRS, CDR2 YFSETQ. CDR3 DNA sequence: TGCGCCAGCAGCTTGGAACCGAACAATGAGCAGTTCTTC. It specifies CASSLEPNNEQFF.

The genes are TRBV6-5 and TRBJ2-1; 10 nucleotides agree with TRBD2. Germline CDR1 reads MNHEY; CDR2 reads SVGAGI. V shed 5 bases, J shed 9 bases, and the junction held 10 bases outside the gene matches. The CDR3 has 15 amino acids. The DNA of the CDR3 is TGTGCCAGCAGTACCGGGACTAGCGAGACGGGTGAGCAGTTCTTC. The encoded protein is CASSTGTSETGEQFF.

CDR3 nucleotide sequence: TGTGCCAGCTCAGGGACCCGGGCCAAAAACATTCAGTACTTC. Translated, it gives CASSGTRAKNIQYF. V gene TRBV18 combines with J gene TRBJ2-4; D tentatively reads TRBD1 or TRBD2 (5 bases each). From germline, CDR1 is KGHSH and CDR2 LQKENI. Trimming took off 5 bases at V and 1 base at J, with 9 bases between the two ends. CDR3 length: 14 residues.

V and J are TRBV5-1 and TRBJ2-7; 8 nucleotides agree with TRBD1. Germline V gives CDR1 SGHRS, CDR2 YFSETQ. The CDR3 consists of 15 residues. After removal of 2 bases from V and 2 bases from J, the junction contained 6 bases not matched to a gene. This CDR3 is CASSLAGTGPYEQYF. The CDR3, as DNA: TGCGCCAGCAGCTTAGCCGGGACAGGTCCCTACGAGCAGTACTTC. The full variable domain, its missing parts supplied by reference TRBV5-1 and TRBJ2-7, is KAGVTQTPRYLIKTRGQQVTLSCSPISGHRSVSWYQQTPGQGLQFLFEYFSETQRNKGNFPGRFSGRQFSNSRSEMNVSTLELGDSALYLCASSLAGTGPYEQYFGPGTRLTVT.

The V call is TRBV5-1, the J call TRBJ2-1, with D possibly TRBD2 on 6 matching bases. The CDR3 loop spans 14 amino acids. V was trimmed by 0 bases and J by 6 bases, leaving 10 bases between them. Germline loops: CDR1 SGHRS, CDR2 YFSETQ. The chain's CDR3 is CASSLGHGGNEQFF. The DNA of the CDR3 is TGCGCCAGCAGCTTGGGACACGGGGGCAATGAGCAGTTCTTC.

This sequence joins TRBV18 and TRBJ1-4; perhaps TRBD1 as D (6 bases). The CDR3 sequence is 16 residues long. V lost 4 bases and J 0 bases, leaving 12 bases between the germline ends. CDR1 and CDR2 (germline): KGHSH, LQKENI. The CDR3 nucleotides read TGTGCCAGCTCACGGGGACAACAGGCAACTAATGAAAAACTGTTTTTT. This gives the protein CASSRGQQATNEKLFF.

The J gene is TRBJ2-5, the V gene TRBV7-9; D unresolved. The CDR3 consists of 14 residues. Germline V gene lookup returns CDR1 SEHNR and CDR2 FQNEAQ (reference sequence). Trimming took 5 bases from V and 0 from J, leaving 10 bases between them. DNA of the CDR3: TGTGCCAGCAGCCCCAATGGGGACCAAGAGACCCAGTACTTC. As protein: CASSPNGDQETQYF.

J is TRBJ2-2 and V is TRBV18; 13 nucleotides align to TRBD2. Germline V gene data show CDR1 as KGHSH and CDR2 as LQKENI. The V and J ends lost 5 bases and 4 bases, in that order; junction bases with no gene match: 13. The CDR3 has 19 amino acids. CDR3 region: CASSSRTSGRDRGTGELFF. CDR3 nucleotide sequence: TGTGCCAGCTCATCGCGGACTAGCGGGAGAGACCGTGGCACCGGGGAGCTGTTTTTT.

The chain is built from TRBV9 and TRBJ2-5; a weak D match, TRBD1 (6 bases). CDR3 length: 14 amino acids. V was shortened by 3 bases and J by 4 bases, with 13 bases between the two germline ends. Germline V lookup: CDR1 SGDLS, CDR2 YYNGEE. The CDR3 here is CASSASQGSETQYF. CDR3 DNA: TGTGCCAGCAGCGCCTCACAGGGTTCAGAGACCCAGTACTTC.

Note on this clone: Other DNA sequences of this sample code for an identical CDR3. The chain employs TRBV18 and TRBJ2-1; D remains unclear. Germline values: CDR1 KGHSH, CDR2 LQKENI. Trimming pared 6 bases from V and 2 bases from J, leaving 8 bases between. The CDR3 is made up of 13 amino acids. The CDR3 protein is CASSLAAYNEQFF. The CDR3 DNA reads as TGTGCCAGCTCCCTTGCCGCCTACAATGAGCAGTTCTTC.

The rearrangement uses TRBV19 and TRBJ1-5; D gene ambiguous. The V gene's germline CDR1 is LNHDA and CDR2 SQIVND (reference sequence). V was trimmed by 5 bases and J by 5 bases, leaving 13 bases between them. CDR3 length: 14 amino acids. CDR3 DNA: TGTGCCAGTAGTTACGGGAGCTCTCATCAGCCCCAGCATTTT. Amino acid sequence: CASSYGSSHQPQHF. Drawing the rest from reference TRBV19 and TRBJ1-5, the complete variable domain is DGGITQSPKYLFRKEGQNVTLSCEQNLNHDAMYWYRQDPGQGLRLIYYSQIVNDFQKGDIAEGYSVSREKKESFPLTVTSAQKNPTAFYLCASSYGSSHQPQHFGDGTRLSIL.

This chain links TRBV29-1 with TRBJ2-7, with a weak D call TRBD1 (6 bases). This CDR3 comprises 14 residues. Deletions cut 1 base from V and 2 bases from J, with 12 bases between. Germline CDR1 and CDR2: SQVTM and ANQGSEA. CDR3 nucleotide sequence: TGCAGCGTTGAAGCAGAGGACAGCACCTACGAGCAGTACTTC. Translating gives CSVEAEDSTYEQYF.

V is TRBV5-1 and J is TRBJ2-1; D remains unclear. This CDR3 is 13 amino acids long. V was shortened by 1 base and J by 6 bases, with 8 bases between the two germline ends. CDR1 and CDR2 from the germline V gene are SGHRS and YFSETQ. CDR3 sequence (DNA): TGCGCCAGCAGCTTGCCTGGTGGCAATGAGCAGTTCTTC. It encodes CASSLPGGNEQFF.

The rearrangement uses TRBV15 and TRBJ1-2; D may be TRBD1 (6 bases). CDR1 and CDR2 from the germline V gene are LNHNV and YYDKDF (reference sequence). The CDR3 runs 12 residues. Trimming removed 5 bases from V and 7 bases from J, with 11 bases in between. The chain's CDR3 is CATSLSGVGYTF. In DNA, the CDR3 is TGTGCCACCAGCTTATCAGGGGTTGGCTACACCTTC.

This chain connects TRBV19 to TRBJ2-3; possibly TRBD2 for D (6 bases). This CDR3 has 14 residues. The V gene lost 5 bases and the J gene lost 2 bases, with 11 bases spanning the gap. Germline CDR1 reads LNHDA; CDR2 reads SQIVND (reference sequence). The CDR3 DNA sequence: TGTGCCAGTAGTTCGGGAGTTCCCACAGATACGCAGTATTTT. It yields the protein CASSSGVPTDTQYF.

The V call is TRBV5-1, the J call TRBJ2-3, with 10 bases fitting TRBD1. Trimming removed 5 bases from V and 4 bases from J; junction bases left unmatched: 10. Germline V gene sequence: CDR1 SGHRS, CDR2 YFSETQ. This CDR3 comprises 16 residues. The CDR3 region has the DNA TGCGCCAGCAGTCCGAGGGTAGGACAGGGGGCAGATACGCAGTATTTT. Amino acids: CASSPRVGQGADTQYF.

The chain recombines TRBV9 with TRBJ1-2; maybe TRBD1 (5 bases). CDR1 is SGDLS and CDR2 is YYNGEE in the germline V gene. The CDR3 contains 14 residues. V shed 0 bases and J shed 7 bases, with 13 bases lying between them. In DNA, the CDR3 is TGTGCCAGCAGCGTAGTGGGGGGTTTGGGTGGCTACACCTTC. This sequence encodes CASSVVGGLGGYTF.

The gene calls are TRBV7-9 and TRBJ2-1, with TRBD2 matching 14 bases. Trimming took 5 bases from V and 7 from J; bases not matched to a gene: 7. The CDR3 extends over 16 amino acids. CDR1 is SEHNR, CDR2 FQNEAQ, per germline (reference sequence). The CDR3 coding sequence is TGTGCCAGCAGCCAAGGGACTAGCGGGAGAATGAATGAGCAGTTCTTC. Its protein product is CASSQGTSGRMNEQFF. The variable domain in full, completed from reference TRBV7-9 and TRBJ2-1, reads DTGVSQNPRHKITKRGQNVTFRCDPISEHNRLYWYRQTLGQGPEFLTYFQNEAQLEKSRLLSDRFSAERPKGSFSTLEIQRTEQGDSAMYLCASSQGTSGRMNEQFFGPGTRLTVL.